Below are 29 T cell receptor beta chains sequenced from a single sample in a study of T cells in Graves' hyperthyroidism and ophthalmopathy. There were TCR beta CDR3 regions amplified from RNA transcripts. The primer set for the first-round RT-PCR of the TCR CDR3 was HTBI. Using its own MiXCR run on the multiplex PCR reads, TCRdb lists one record per CDR3 protein. Of some 300,000 distinct CDR3 sequences in the sample, less than 20% were seen once. Sequencing was performed on blood. These receptors came from a man aged 45-60 years with Graves' ophthalmopathy.

The chain joins TRBV4-1 to TRBJ2-5; D uncertain. Trimming removed 0 bases from V and 4 bases from J, with 15 bases in between. The germline V gene has CDR1 MGHRA and CDR2 YSYEKL. The CDR3 spans 16 residues. As DNA, the CDR3 is TGCGCCAGCAGCCAAGATGCAGGACCCACCCCAGAGACCCAGTACTTC. Protein product: CASSQDAGPTPETQYF.

The chain has TRBV28 and TRBJ1-2; 7 nucleotides match TRBD1. With V trimmed by 6 bases and J by 4 bases, 14 bases remained unmatched. Germline-derived CDR1 and CDR2 are MDHEN and SYDVKM. CDR3 length equals 16 residues. This CDR3 reads CASSALAWDSFYGYTF. The DNA of the CDR3 is TGTGCCAGCAGCGCGTTAGCGTGGGACAGCTTCTATGGCTACACCTTC.

This clonotype was seen many times. One end of the junction does not line up with germline, which may come from a read error. The DNA for the CDR3 is TGTGCCAGCAGCTTAGTCCTGAACGTGGCCTACGAGCAATACTTC. This codes for CASSLVLNVAYEQYF. The V and J genes are TRBV7-8 and TRBJ2-7; D remains unclear. Germline-derived CDR1 and CDR2 are SGHVS and FQNEAQ. This CDR3 comprises 15 residues.

This clonotype was counted once. The chain employs TRBV28 and TRBJ1-1; TRBD1 agrees at 7 bases. V dropped 5 bases and J dropped 4; count of bases not matched to a gene: 7. This CDR3 comprises 14 residues. From germline, CDR1 is MDHEN and CDR2 SYDVKM. The CDR3 DNA follows: TGTGCCAGCAGTGCTTCCAGGGGGACCACTGAAGCTTTCTTT. As protein: CASSASRGTTEAFF.

The V and J genes are TRBV6-1 and TRBJ2-7, with D perhaps matching TRBD1 or TRBD2 (5 bases each). Per the germline V gene, CDR1 is MNHNS and CDR2 is SASEGT. This CDR3 contains 16 residues. With 5 bases removed from V and 0 bases from J, the gap between germline ends came to 17 bases. CDR3 region: CASSYSKGTYSYEQYF. The CDR3, as DNA: TGTGCCAGCAGTTATAGTAAGGGGACGTACTCCTACGAGCAGTACTTC.

This chain joins TRBV7-3 and TRBJ2-3; 14 bases line up with TRBD2. The CDR3 sequence is 16 residues long. Germline V gives CDR1 SGHTA, CDR2 FQGTGA. The V segment lost 5 bases and the J segment 6 bases; nucleotides outside the gene matches: 7. CDR3 in DNA: TGTGCCAGCAGCCCGGGACTAGCGGGAGCAGGTGATACGCAGTATTTT. It encodes CASSPGLAGAGDTQYF.

The chain joins TRBV9 to TRBJ1-3; 8 positions agree with TRBD1. This CDR3 spans 16 amino acids. V lost 2 bases, J lost 1 base, and 5 bases stayed unmatched. Germline CDR1 SGDLS, CDR2 YYNGEE. Here the CDR3 reads CASSVGTGGSGNTIYF. The CDR3 coding sequence is TGTGCCAGCAGCGTCGGAACAGGGGGATCTGGAAACACCATATATTTT.

The chain couples TRBV4-1 to TRBJ1-1, with D unclear. The germline gives CDR1 MGHRA, CDR2 YSYEKL. The length of the CDR3 is 13 residues. V lost 3 bases and J lost 1, with 6 bases in between. In DNA, the CDR3 is TGCGCCAGCAGCCATATCTGGAACACTGAAGCTTTCTTT. Translated: CASSHIWNTEAFF.

This clonotype was counted at least ten times. V gene TRBV28 combines with J gene TRBJ1-2; D is ambiguous. Trimming cost V 5 bases and J 0 bases, with 7 bases left between them. The CDR3 consists of 13 residues. Looked up from germline, CDR1 is MDHEN and CDR2 is SYDVKM. DNA of the CDR3: TGTGCCAGCAGTCCGGACGCTAACTATGGCTACACCTTC. Translating it yields CASSPDANYGYTF.

The J gene is TRBJ1-1, the V gene TRBV19; perhaps TRBD1 as D (5 bases). V lost 2 bases and J 7 bases, leaving 11 bases between the germline ends. The CDR3 spans 13 residues. Germline loops: CDR1 LNHDA, CDR2 SQIVND (reference sequence). The CDR3 region is CASSILGDGEAFF. CDR3 in DNA: TGTGCCAGTAGTATATTAGGGGACGGTGAAGCTTTCTTT.

This clonotype was recorded at least ten times. The V and J genes are TRBV20-1 and TRBJ2-7; D not certain. CDR3 length equals 15 residues. The V end was cut by 5 bases, the J end by 0 bases, with 17 bases between. From germline, CDR1 is DFQATT and CDR2 SNEGSKA (reference sequence). The CDR3 region has the DNA TGCAGTGCTTCCCAAGGTGGCGGCAGCTCCTACGAGCAGTACTTC. Translating it yields CSASQGGGSSYEQYF.

The chain recombines TRBV7-9 with TRBJ1-6; D not resolved. The CDR3 loop spans 14 amino acids. Between the trimmed V and J ends, which lost 5 bases and 9 bases, there was a span of 14 bases. Germline CDR1 reads SEHNR; CDR2 reads FQNEAQ (reference sequence). The CDR3 DNA is TGTGCCAGCAGCGTCGGACCCCTGGGTTCACCCCTCCACTTT. It specifies CASSVGPLGSPLHF.

This clonotype was seen repeatedly, ten times or more. The CDR3 sequence: CASSDGGGDTEAFF. In DNA form, the CDR3 reads TGTGCCAGCAGTGATGGCGGGGGGGACACTGAAGCTTTCTTT. J is TRBJ1-1 and V is TRBV2, with TRBD1 as a possible D gene (5 bases). Trimming removed 3 bases from V and 3 bases from J, with 11 bases in between. The CDR3 loop spans 14 amino acids. Per the germline V gene, CDR1 is SNHLY and CDR2 is FYNNEI.

Many counts were recorded for this clonotype. The rearrangement links TRBV19 to TRBJ2-7; D not certain. CDR3 length: 16 residues. Germline V gene lookup returns CDR1 LNHDA and CDR2 SQIVND (reference sequence). Trimming left V 7 bases short and J 0 bases short, with 19 bases between. This CDR3 is CASTPSGIDGSYEQYF. The CDR3 DNA sequence: TGTGCCAGTACCCCCTCTGGAATTGACGGCTCCTACGAGCAGTACTTC.

This clonotype has at least ten counts. The chain combines TRBV2 with TRBJ2-5, with TRBD2 matching 15 bases. The V gene end was trimmed by 7 bases and the J gene end by 2 bases; junction bases not matched to a gene: 2. The CDR3 contains 15 residues. Germline CDR1 and CDR2: SNHLY and FYNNEI. Here the CDR3 DNA reads TGTGCCAGCAAGGGACTAGCGGGAGGACAAGAGACCCAGTACTTC. As protein: CASKGLAGGQETQYF. The complete variable domain, with remaining parts taken from reference TRBV2 and TRBJ2-5, reads EPEVTQTPSHQVTQMGQEVILRCVPISNHLYFYWYRQILGQKVEFLVSFYNNEISEKSEIFDDQFSVERPDGSNFTLKIRSTKLEDSAMYFCASKGLAGGQETQYFGPGTRLLVL.

This clonotype was seen a handful of times. The genes are TRBV7-3 and TRBJ2-1; 11 nucleotides match TRBD2. Unmatched junction bases numbered 1, after V lost 1 base and J lost 2 bases. The CDR3 has 16 residues. Per germline, CDR1 SGHTA and CDR2 FQGTGA. CDR3 coding DNA: TGTGCCAGCAGCTTAATAGCGGGAGGGCCCTACAATGAGCAGTTCTTC. It translates to CASSLIAGGPYNEQFF.

The gene calls are TRBV3-1 and TRBJ2-1; TRBD2 matches at 12 bases. Looked up from germline, CDR1 is LGHDT and CDR2 is YNNKEL (reference sequence). V lost 2 bases to trimming and J lost 1 base; unmatched junction nucleotides: 6. The CDR3 is 18 amino acids. The CDR3 spells CASSQPRLAGESYNEQFF. For the CDR3, the DNA is TGTGCCAGCAGCCAACCCCGACTAGCGGGAGAGTCCTACAATGAGCAGTTCTTC.

This clonotype was counted a few times. This chain joins TRBV20-1 and TRBJ2-1; D remains ambiguous. The CDR3 has 15 amino acids. CDR1 and CDR2 from the germline V gene are DFQATT and SNEGSKA (reference sequence). Deletions cut 6 bases from V and 6 bases from J, with 21 bases between. The CDR3 nucleotides read TGCAGTGCCCTCAACCCGGCTACAAAGTTCAATGAGCAGTTCTTC. Translating it yields CSALNPATKFNEQFF.

This clonotype appeared a few times. The rearrangement joins TRBV6-5 to TRBJ2-1; 11 bases line up with TRBD2. With 4 bases clipped from V and 4 bases from J, the junction kept 6 bases outside the gene matches. Germline CDR1 and CDR2: MNHEY and SVGAGI. The CDR3 contains 16 residues. The CDR3 DNA reads TGTGCCAGCAGTTCCCCGGGACTAGCGGTATACAATGAGCAGTTCTTC. This translates into CASSSPGLAVYNEQFF.

This sequence joins TRBV3-1 and TRBJ2-1; maybe TRBD2 (5 bases). V was pared by 1 base and J by 5 bases, with 15 bases between. Per germline, CDR1 LGHDT and CDR2 YNNKEL (reference sequence). The CDR3 is made up of 16 amino acids. As DNA, the CDR3 is TGTGCCAGCAGCCAAGTTGCGGGTAGCGCCGACAATGAGCAGTTCTTC. Translation gives CASSQVAGSADNEQFF.

This clonotype was detected many times. The chain has TRBV28 and TRBJ1-1; D is unresolved. This CDR3 is built from 14 residues. The germline gives CDR1 MDHEN, CDR2 SYDVKM. The V gene lost 6 bases and the J gene lost 0 bases, with 11 bases spanning the gap. CDR3 region: CASSPGPLNTEAFF. The CDR3 coding sequence is TGTGCCAGCAGCCCGGGTCCGTTGAACACTGAAGCTTTCTTT.

Comments on this clonotype: Its ends do not fully match the called genes, so a read error is possible. This chain links TRBV19 with TRBJ1-1; TRBD1 is a possible D gene (5 bases). In germline, CDR1 is LNHDA, CDR2 SQIVND (reference sequence). The CDR3 is 15 residues long. CDR3: CANSNRGSERTEAFF. The DNA of the CDR3 is TGTGCCAATAGTAACCGGGGCTCCGAACGCACTGAAGCTTTCTTT.

This clonotype was counted between two and nine times. The chain links TRBV14 to TRBJ1-4, with D possibly matching TRBD1 (5 bases). This CDR3 has 15 residues. V was trimmed by 1 base and J by 8 bases, leaving 14 bases between them. Germline assignment: CDR1 SGHDN and CDR2 FVKESK. CDR3 DNA: TGTGCCAGCAGCCAAGTGGTAGGGGTCGGGGAAAAACTGTTTTTT. Protein: CASSQVVGVGEKLFF.

The gene calls are TRBV29-1 and TRBJ2-4; 7 bases are shared with TRBD1. V shed 5 bases and J 0 bases; nucleotides not matched to a gene: 13. The CDR3 is made up of 17 amino acids. From germline, CDR1 is SQVTM and CDR2 ANQGSEA. The CDR3 reads CSVQTPGTVVAKNIQYF. The CDR3 region has the DNA TGCAGCGTTCAAACCCCCGGGACAGTGGTAGCCAAAAACATTCAGTACTTC.

This clonotype was seen a few times. The genes are TRBV27 and TRBJ2-1, with a possible D match to TRBD2 (7 bases). This CDR3 has 20 residues. The V end lost 0 bases, the J end lost 1 base, and 22 bases lay between the germline ends. Germline V CDR1 and CDR2: MNHEY, SMNVEV (reference sequence). CDR3 protein: CASSLSGGRESPGSYNEQFF. The CDR3 nucleotides are TGTGCCAGCAGTTTATCGGGGGGGCGGGAGAGCCCAGGGTCCTACAATGAGCAGTTCTTC.

This clonotype was seen ten or more times. The gene calls are TRBV12-3 or TRBV12-4 and TRBJ1-3; D remains ambiguous. This CDR3 is 15 amino acids long. V dropped 5 bases and J dropped 0 bases, with 11 bases sitting between them. CDR3: CASSPDGVSGNTIYF. The CDR3 nucleotides read TGTGCCAGCAGTCCGGATGGGGTCTCTGGAAACACCATATATTTT.

This clonotype was seen repeatedly, ten times or more. This rearrangement joins TRBV12-3 or TRBV12-4 to TRBJ2-1, with no clear D. This CDR3 contains 13 residues. V lost 6 bases, J lost 6 bases, and 12 bases lay in between. The DNA of the CDR3 is TGTGCCAGCAGCTTCCAACGACTCAATGAGCAGTTCTTC. This encodes CASSFQRLNEQFF.

J is TRBJ1-3 and V is TRBV11-2; the D is unclear. The CDR3 is 14 amino acids. The V gene's germline CDR1 is SGHAT and CDR2 FQNNGV. Between the trimmed V and J ends, which lost 5 bases and 0 bases, there was a span of 8 bases. The CDR3 DNA is TGTGCCAGCAGCGCCATATACTCTGGAAACACCATATATTTT. It yields the protein CASSAIYSGNTIYF.

This clonotype was seen repeatedly, ten times or more. This rearrangement joins TRBV7-9 to TRBJ2-7, with TRBD1 matching over 9 bases. The V segment lost 7 bases and the J segment 6 bases; nucleotides outside the gene matches: 13. This CDR3 has 15 amino acids. Germline V gene sequence: CDR1 SEHNR, CDR2 FQNEAQ (reference sequence). CDR3 residues: CASTNRQGGNGEQYF. CDR3 bases: TGTGCCAGCACCAACCGACAGGGGGGGAACGGCGAGCAGTACTTC.